This TCR beta chain was observed in a study of post-analysis software for immune sequencing data. Study observations and caveats: The F measure placed samples prepared in the same batch into strongly shared clusters.

Every TCR beta cDNA library bore unique molecular identifiers. Input amounts of roughly 0.85 to 10 million T cells were used. These gave approximately 500,000 cDNA molecules, so each molecule approximated one T cell. TCRdb independently ran MiXCR on the PCR reads; one entry per CDR3 protein. This sample yields roughly 160,000 distinct CDR3 sequences, of which 30% to 45% are seen a single time; over 25% belongs to the top ten. As for this clonotype: Its antigen is still unknown.

The source was blood, collected after autologous hematopoietic stem cell transplantation. The TCR originated in a girl aged 10-17 years with multiple sclerosis.

CDR3 coding DNA: TGTGCCAGCAGTTTCCCCGCCAACTCCCAGCCCCAGCATTTT. This codes for CASSFPANSQPQHF. The chain has TRBV28 and TRBJ1-5; no reliable D call. Looked up from germline, CDR1 is MDHEN and CDR2 is SYDVKM. The V and J ends lost 3 bases and 7 bases respectively, with 13 bases between them. This CDR3 has 14 residues.